These 10 T cell receptor beta chains were sequenced from one sample in a study of blood T cell repertoires in COVID-19. TCRdb's copy holds only in-frame clones and misses some; the assay was immunoSEQ multiplex PCR. The data show about 330,000 clones, around 87% seen once. The sample taken for sequencing was peripheral blood. These receptors came from a woman aged 45-65 years with active or convalescent COVID-19.

The chain links TRBV28 to TRBJ2-7, with D possibly matching TRBD1 (5 bases). The CDR3 extends over 13 amino acids. CDR1 and CDR2 (germline): MDHEN, SYDVKM. Trimming shortened V by 8 bases and J by 0 bases, and 11 bases separated the two germline ends. CDR3 in DNA: TGTGCCAGCTTCCAGGGAAACTCCTACGAGCAGTACTTC. Translating it yields CASFQGNSYEQYF. The complete variable domain, with remaining parts taken from reference TRBV28 and TRBJ2-7, reads DVKVTQSSRYLVKRTGEKVFLECVQDMDHENMFWYRQDPGLGLRLIYFSYDVKMKEKGDIPEGYSVSREKKERFSLILESASTNQTSMYLCASFQGNSYEQYFGPGTRLTVT.

This sequence joins TRBV15 and TRBJ1-4; TRBD1 might be the D (6 bases). CDR1 and CDR2 from the germline V gene are LNHNV and YYDKDF (reference sequence). The CDR3 is 16 amino acids. V was trimmed by 1 base and J by 0 bases, leaving 9 bases between them. The CDR3 nucleotides are TGTGCCACCAGCAGAGTGGACAGCCCAACTAATGAAAAACTGTTTTTT. It codes for CATSRVDSPTNEKLFF.

The chain couples TRBV14 to TRBJ2-3; D possibly corresponds to TRBD2 (5 bases). The ends were cut back, 2 bases at V and 4 bases at J, with 13 bases in the middle. The CDR3 totals 15 residues. Per germline, CDR1 SGHDN and CDR2 FVKESK. The DNA for the CDR3 is TGTGCCAGCAGCCAAAAGGCGGGTTGGGCAGATACGCAGTATTTT. Protein: CASSQKAGWADTQYF.

This clone was found once. The genes are TRBV2 and TRBJ2-2; 7 nucleotides match TRBD1. The CDR3 is 16 residues long. V gave up 4 bases and J gave up 7 bases; unmatched junction bases: 12. The germline V gene encodes CDR1 SNHLY and CDR2 FYNNEI. CDR3: CASSGQGPNFGGELFF. The CDR3 nucleotides are TGTGCCAGCAGTGGACAGGGACCCAATTTTGGCGGGGAGCTGTTTTTT.

The V gene is TRBV10-3, the J gene TRBJ1-2; D gene ambiguous. V was pared by 6 bases and J by 0 bases, with 11 bases between. From germline, CDR1 is ENHRY and CDR2 SYGVKD. The CDR3 contains 14 residues. The CDR3 sequence: CAISAPAANYGYTF. The DNA for the CDR3 is TGTGCCATCAGCGCCCCCGCAGCTAACTATGGCTACACCTTC.

The chain uses TRBV7-3 and TRBJ1-2; 9 nucleotides agree with TRBD1. This CDR3 contains 13 residues. Losses at the gene ends were 5 bases for V and 8 bases for J; bases not matched to a gene: 6. Germline-derived CDR1 and CDR2 are SGHTA and FQGTGA. The CDR3 DNA reads TGTGCCAGCAGCACAACAGGGGGCGGCGGCTACACCTTC. This codes for CASSTTGGGGYTF.

The chain's CDR3 is CASSLLGHYEAFF. CDR3 nucleotides: TGTGCCAGCAGTCTACTCGGACATTATGAAGCTTTCTTT. The chain is built from TRBV6-2 or TRBV6-3 and TRBJ1-1; tentatively, D is TRBD1 (5 bases). This CDR3 is 13 amino acids long. V shed 5 bases and J shed 7 bases, with 14 bases lying between them. Germline-derived CDR1 and CDR2 are MNHEY and SVGEGT.

The chain couples TRBV7-2 to TRBJ2-3, with 12 bases matching TRBD2. Germline V lookup: CDR1 SGHTA, CDR2 FQGNSA. The CDR3 is 18 residues long. The trim removed 3 bases at V and 0 bases at J, leaving 7 bases unmatched. In DNA form, the CDR3 reads TGTGCCAGCAGCTTCGGGGCTAGCGGGGGGGCTAGCACAGATACGCAGTATTTT. Its protein product is CASSFGASGGASTDTQYF.

This clone was picked up one time. The chain joins TRBV29-1 to TRBJ1-1, with a tentative D call TRBD1 (6 bases). The CDR3 spans 13 residues. The V gene lost 3 bases and the J gene lost 0 bases, with 8 bases spanning the gap. CDR1 and CDR2 (germline): SQVTM, ANQGSEA. The CDR3 bases are TGCAGCGTTGAGGGACACCTGAACACTGAAGCTTTCTTT. It translates to CSVEGHLNTEAFF.

The rearrangement uses TRBV28 and TRBJ1-1, with D tentatively TRBD1 (5 bases). Germline V gene data show CDR1 as MDHEN and CDR2 as SYDVKM. The CDR3 loop spans 14 amino acids. The germline V and J ends were trimmed by 3 bases and 7 bases, with 15 bases remaining between them. The CDR3 sequence: CASSLLPREGEAFF. The DNA of the CDR3 is TGTGCCAGCAGTTTGCTTCCCAGGGAGGGTGAAGCTTTCTTT.